This is a list of T cell receptor beta chains from one sample in a study of cytomegalovirus exposure and HLA in healthy donors. Some clones are missing from TCRdb's copy, which holds only in-frame ones; the method was immunoSEQ multiplex PCR. The table shows 110,000 to 150,000 clones, with about four fifths occurring only once. Sequencing was done on a sample of PBMCs. The receptors originated from a man aged 40-55 years in good health and CMV-seronegative. CDR3s include the opening cysteine and the closing phenylalanine or tryptophan. Fields, in order: D gene, J gene, CDR3 length, clone size, V gene, CDR3 protein, CDR3 DNA. D genes are given only for firm matches. The size entry is marked missing in some rows and otherwise reads once, few, many or a size class.

D: TRBD1
J: TRBJ2-7
length: 15
size: -
V: TRBV9
CDR3: CASSVGSGGAGEQYF
DNA: TGTGCCAGCAGCGTAGGGTCAGGGGGCGCGGGGGAGCAGTACTTC

D: TRBD2
J: TRBJ2-1
length: 16
size: -
V: TRBV7-8
CDR3: CASSLGSSGGDNEQFF
DNA: TGTGCCAGCAGCTTAGGATCTAGCGGGGGAGACAATGAGCAGTTCTTC

D: TRBD1
J: TRBJ2-7
length: 15
size: -
V: TRBV7-2
CDR3: CASSLGGQGVYEQYF
DNA: TGTGCCAGCAGCTTAGGGGGACAGGGGGTCTACGAGCAGTACTTC

D: -
J: TRBJ1-1
length: 14
size: -
V: TRBV4-1
CDR3: CASSQVRLNTEAFF
DNA: TGCGCCAGCAGCCAAGTGCGGCTGAACACTGAAGCTTTCTTT

D: TRBD1
J: TRBJ2-7
length: 13
size: few
V: TRBV5-1
CDR3: CASSLDRGYEQYF
DNA: TGCGCCAGCAGTCTGGACAGGGGCTACGAGCAGTACTTC

D: TRBD1
J: TRBJ1-3
length: 17
size: -
V: TRBV5-1
CDR3: CASSLEAGGSSGNTIYF
DNA: TGCGCCAGCAGCTTGGAAGCAGGGGGCAGCTCTGGAAACACCATATATTTT

D: TRBD1
J: TRBJ1-2
length: 13
size: -
V: TRBV18
CDR3: CASSSGQGFGYTF
DNA: TGTGCCAGCTCATCGGGACAGGGGTTTGGCTACACCTTC

D: TRBD2
J: TRBJ2-1
length: 15
size: -
V: TRBV11-2
CDR3: CASSLTSGGAAEQFF
DNA: TGTGCCAGCAGCCTTACTAGCGGGGGGGCCGCGGAGCAGTTCTTC

D: TRBD2
J: TRBJ2-7
length: 14
size: -
V: TRBV5-1
CDR3: CASSPGLATYEQYF
DNA: TGCGCCAGCAGCCCGGGACTAGCCACCTACGAGCAGTACTTC

D: TRBD1
J: TRBJ1-2
length: 15
size: -
V: TRBV27
CDR3: CASSPSRGLGGGYTF
DNA: TGTGCCAGCAGTCCTAGCAGGGGGCTAGGTGGTGGCTACACCTTC

D: TRBD1
J: TRBJ1-2
length: 15
size: -
V: TRBV29-1
CDR3: CSVEDRGGRNYGYTF
DNA: TGCAGCGTTGAAGATAGAGGGGGCAGGAACTATGGCTACACCTTC

D: -
J: TRBJ1-3
length: 14
size: few
V: TRBV5-5
CDR3: CASSWGQSGNTIYF
DNA: TGTGCCAGCAGCTGGGGACAATCTGGAAACACCATATATTTT

D: -
J: TRBJ2-5
length: 14
size: -
V: TRBV28
CDR3: CASSLRQVGETQYF
DNA: TGTGCCAGCAGTCTCCGACAGGTGGGCGAGACCCAGTACTTC

D: -
J: TRBJ1-2
length: 16
size: -
V: TRBV10-3
CDR3: CAISVQSGGGIHGYTF
DNA: TGTGCCATCAGTGTTCAAAGTGGGGGGGGCATCCATGGCTACACCTTC

D: -
J: TRBJ1-3
length: 15
size: few
V: TRBV6-6
CDR3: CASSLDSVTGNTIYF
DNA: TGTGCCAGCAGTTTGGACAGCGTCACTGGAAACACCATATATTTT

D: TRBD1
J: TRBJ1-6
length: 16
size: -
V: TRBV28
CDR3: CASRSQGGLSYSPLHF
DNA: TGTGCCAGCAGGTCCCAGGGGGGCCTCAGCTATTCACCCCTCCACTTT

D: -
J: TRBJ1-1
length: 13
size: -
V: TRBV14
CDR3: CASSRNRVTEAFF
DNA: TGTGCCAGCAGCCGAAACAGGGTAACTGAAGCTTTCTTT

D: -
J: TRBJ2-6
length: 16
size: -
V: TRBV7-2
CDR3: CASSRGTDSGANVLTF
DNA: TGTGCCAGCAGCCGGGGGACAGACTCTGGGGCCAACGTCCTGACTTTC

D: -
J: TRBJ1-4
length: 15
size: -
V: TRBV18
CDR3: CASSPRQATNEKLFF
DNA: TGTGCCAGCTCACCACGACAGGCTACTAATGAAAAACTGTTTTTT

D: TRBD1
J: TRBJ1-4
length: 13
size: few
V: TRBV5-6
CDR3: CASSPTGAEKLFF
DNA: TGTGCCAGCAGCCCGACAGGGGCAGAAAAACTGTTTTTT

D: -
J: TRBJ2-5
length: 16
size: -
V: TRBV30
CDR3: CAWSVGRWRRAETQYF
DNA: TGTGCCTGGAGTGTAGGACGGTGGAGGAGAGCGGAGACCCAGTACTTC

D: -
J: TRBJ1-1
length: 13
size: -
V: TRBV6-6
CDR3: CASSYAENTEAFF
DNA: TGTGCCAGCAGTTACGCAGAAAACACTGAAGCTTTCTTT

D: -
J: TRBJ1-4
length: 17
size: -
V: TRBV4-3
CDR3: CASSQDYRQARNEKLFF
DNA: TGCGCCAGCAGCCAAGATTACCGACAGGCCAGGAATGAAAAACTGTTTTTT

D: TRBD1
J: TRBJ1-2
length: 14
size: once
V: TRBV7-2
CDR3: CASRPTGGGYGYTF
DNA: TGTGCCAGCAGGCCTACAGGGGGCGGCTATGGCTACACCTTC

D: TRBD2
J: TRBJ2-2
length: 17
size: once
V: TRBV11-2
CDR3: CASSRPTSGRNTGELFF
DNA: TGTGCCAGCAGCCGGCCGACTAGCGGGCGGAACACCGGGGAGCTGTTTTTT

D: -
J: TRBJ1-1
length: 14
size: -
V: TRBV19
CDR3: CASSPRAGNTEAFF
DNA: TGTGCCAGTAGTCCAAGGGCGGGCAACACTGAAGCTTTCTTT

D: -
J: TRBJ1-5
length: 14
size: -
V: TRBV5-1
CDR3: CASSLGAPNQPQHF
DNA: TGCGCCAGCAGCTTGGGGGCCCCCAATCAGCCCCAGCATTTT

D: -
J: TRBJ2-1
length: 14
size: once
V: TRBV11-3
CDR3: CASSSQSGSVEQFF
DNA: TGTGCCAGCAGTAGTCAAAGCGGTTCGGTTGAGCAGTTCTTC

D: TRBD2
J: TRBJ2-3
length: 17
size: once
V: TRBV11-1
CDR3: CASSPPYSGGNTDTQYF
DNA: TGTGCCAGCAGCCCACCCTATAGCGGGGGCAACACAGATACGCAGTATTTT

D: TRBD1
J: TRBJ1-5
length: 20
size: -
V: TRBV12-5
CDR3: CASGLVQSSYWGQDHQPQHF
DNA: TGTGCTAGTGGTTTGGTACAGTCAAGTTATTGGGGACAGGACCATCAGCCCCAGCATTTT

D: TRBD1
J: TRBJ1-1
length: 16
size: -
V: TRBV2
CDR3: CASSPGTGFLGTEAFF
DNA: TGTGCCAGCAGCCCCGGGACAGGGTTTCTTGGCACTGAAGCTTTCTTT

D: TRBD1
J: TRBJ1-2
length: 15
size: -
V: TRBV6-1
CDR3: CASSDRRQGGSGYTF
DNA: TGTGCCAGCAGCGATAGAAGACAGGGGGGTAGTGGCTACACCTTC

D: TRBD2
J: TRBJ2-5
length: 14
size: -
V: TRBV2
CDR3: CASSETLAGGTQYF
DNA: TGTGCCAGCAGTGAAACACTAGCGGGGGGGACCCAGTACTTC

D: -
J: TRBJ2-7
length: 16
size: -
V: TRBV13
CDR3: CASSSYNAGTTREQYF
DNA: TGTGCCAGCAGCTCTTATAATGCCGGGACAACCCGCGAGCAGTACTTC

D: -
J: TRBJ1-1
length: 14
size: few
V: TRBV7-9
CDR3: CASSFQTGGAEAFF
DNA: TGTGCCAGCAGCTTCCAGACAGGCGGAGCTGAAGCTTTCTTT

D: TRBD2
J: TRBJ2-1
length: 15
size: -
V: TRBV5-1
CDR3: CASSQIREGYNEQFF
DNA: TGCGCCAGCAGCCAGATTCGGGAGGGGTACAATGAGCAGTTCTTC

D: TRBD1
J: TRBJ2-7
length: 14
size: -
V: TRBV5-1
CDR3: CASSVGQGWNEQYF
DNA: TGCGCCAGCAGCGTAGGACAGGGATGGAACGAGCAGTACTTC

D: -
J: TRBJ2-1
length: 15
size: few
V: TRBV7-2
CDR3: CASSLAGARVNEQFF
DNA: TGTGCCAGCAGCTTAGCGGGGGCCCGAGTCAATGAGCAGTTCTTC

D: TRBD1
J: TRBJ1-1
length: 14
size: few
V: TRBV5-6
CDR3: CASSLEGTGSRAFF
DNA: TGTGCCAGCAGCTTGGAAGGGACAGGGTCTAGAGCTTTCTTT

D: TRBD1
J: TRBJ2-1
length: 15
size: -
V: TRBV18
CDR3: CASSPDRSSYNEQFF
DNA: TGTGCCAGCTCACCGGACAGGAGCTCCTACAATGAGCAGTTCTTC

D: -
J: TRBJ2-7
length: 15
size: -
V: TRBV6-6
CDR3: CASDRAKPPGGEQYF
DNA: TGTGCCAGCGATCGGGCCAAGCCACCGGGCGGGGAGCAGTACTTC

D: TRBD2
J: TRBJ2-7
length: 13
size: -
V: TRBV7-3
CDR3: CASSRGGSYEQYF
DNA: TGTGCCAGCAGTCGGGGGGGATCCTACGAGCAGTACTTC

D: TRBD1
J: TRBJ1-2
length: 13
size: -
V: TRBV5-6
CDR3: CASSADRGYGYTF
DNA: TGTGCCAGCAGCGCGGACAGGGGCTATGGCTACACCTTC

D: TRBD2
J: TRBJ2-3
length: 18
size: -
V: TRBV10-3
CDR3: CAIRAGLAGGRSTDTQYF
DNA: TGTGCCATCAGGGCGGGACTAGCGGGGGGAAGAAGCACAGATACGCAGTATTTT

D: -
J: TRBJ1-4
length: 16
size: -
V: TRBV6-5
CDR3: CASSYFRQVTNEKLFF
DNA: TGTGCCAGCAGTTATTTCAGACAGGTGACTAATGAAAAACTGTTTTTT

D: -
J: TRBJ1-5
length: 14
size: -
V: TRBV25-1
CDR3: CASSAETDNQPQHF
DNA: TGTGCCAGCAGTGCGGAGACAGACAATCAGCCCCAGCATTTT

D: TRBD1
J: TRBJ2-3
length: 16
size: -
V: TRBV9
CDR3: CASSVPGGMVTDTQYF
DNA: TGTGCCAGCAGCGTCCCAGGGGGCATGGTCACAGATACGCAGTATTTT

D: -
J: TRBJ2-5
length: 15
size: -
V: TRBV4-2
CDR3: CASSQDLPGKETQYF
DNA: TGTGCCAGCAGCCAAGATCTGCCGGGAAAAGAGACCCAGTACTTC